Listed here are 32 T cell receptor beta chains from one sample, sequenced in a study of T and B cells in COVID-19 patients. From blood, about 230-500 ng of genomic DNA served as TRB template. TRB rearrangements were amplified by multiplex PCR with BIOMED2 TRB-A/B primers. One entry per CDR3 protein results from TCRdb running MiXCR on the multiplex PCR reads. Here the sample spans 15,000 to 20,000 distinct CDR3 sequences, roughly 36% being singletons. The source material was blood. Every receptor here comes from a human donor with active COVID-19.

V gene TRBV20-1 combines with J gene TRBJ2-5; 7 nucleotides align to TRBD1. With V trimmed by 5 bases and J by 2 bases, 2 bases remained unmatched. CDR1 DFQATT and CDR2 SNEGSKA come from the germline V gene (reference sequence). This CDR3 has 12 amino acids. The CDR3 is CSALDRQETQYF. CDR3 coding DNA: TGCAGTGCTCTGGACAGGCAAGAGACCCAGTACTTC.

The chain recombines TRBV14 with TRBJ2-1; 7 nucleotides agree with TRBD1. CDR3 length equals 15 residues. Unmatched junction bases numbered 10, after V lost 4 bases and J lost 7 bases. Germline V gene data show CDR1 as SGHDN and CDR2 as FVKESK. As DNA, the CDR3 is TGTGCCAGCAGCCTCGGGACAGTGGATTGGAATGAGCAGTTCTTC. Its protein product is CASSLGTVDWNEQFF. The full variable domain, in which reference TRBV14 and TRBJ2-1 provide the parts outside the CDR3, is EAGVTQFPSHSVIEKGQTVTLRCDPISGHDNLYWYRRVMGKEIKFLLHFVKESKQDESGMPNNRFLAERTGGTYSTLKVQPAELEDSGVYFCASSLGTVDWNEQFFGPGTRLTVL.

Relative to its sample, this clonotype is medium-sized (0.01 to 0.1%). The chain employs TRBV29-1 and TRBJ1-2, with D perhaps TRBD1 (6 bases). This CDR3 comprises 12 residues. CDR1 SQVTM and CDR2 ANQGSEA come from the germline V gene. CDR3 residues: CRAGVHNYGYTF. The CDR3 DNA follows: TGCAGGGCAGGGGTCCATAACTATGGCTACACCTTC.

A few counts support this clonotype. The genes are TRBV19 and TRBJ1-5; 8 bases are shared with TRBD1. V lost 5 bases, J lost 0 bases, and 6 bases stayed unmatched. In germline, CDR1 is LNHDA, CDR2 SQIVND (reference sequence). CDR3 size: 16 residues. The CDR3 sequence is CASSLTGGDSNQPQHF. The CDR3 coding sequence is TGTGCCAGTAGTCTTACAGGGGGGGATAGCAATCAGCCCCAGCATTTT. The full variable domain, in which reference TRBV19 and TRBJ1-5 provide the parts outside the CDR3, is DGGITQSPKYLFRKEGQNVTLSCEQNLNHDAMYWYRQDPGQGLRLIYYSQIVNDFQKGDIAEGYSVSREKKESFPLTVTSAQKNPTAFYLCASSLTGGDSNQPQHFGDGTRLSIL.

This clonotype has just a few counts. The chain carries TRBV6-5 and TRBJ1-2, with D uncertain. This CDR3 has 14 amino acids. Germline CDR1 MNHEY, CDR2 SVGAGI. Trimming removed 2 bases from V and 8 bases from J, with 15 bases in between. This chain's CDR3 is CASSYPGDMEGYTF. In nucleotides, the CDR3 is TGTGCCAGCAGTTACCCCGGAGATATGGAGGGCTACACCTTC.

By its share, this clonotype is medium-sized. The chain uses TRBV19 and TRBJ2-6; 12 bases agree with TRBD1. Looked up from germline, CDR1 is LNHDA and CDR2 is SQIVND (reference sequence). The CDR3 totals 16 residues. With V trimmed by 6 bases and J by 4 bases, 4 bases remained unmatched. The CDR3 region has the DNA TGTGCCAGTAGGGGACAGGGGGCTTGGGGGGCCAACGTCCTGACTTTC. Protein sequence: CASRGQGAWGANVLTF.

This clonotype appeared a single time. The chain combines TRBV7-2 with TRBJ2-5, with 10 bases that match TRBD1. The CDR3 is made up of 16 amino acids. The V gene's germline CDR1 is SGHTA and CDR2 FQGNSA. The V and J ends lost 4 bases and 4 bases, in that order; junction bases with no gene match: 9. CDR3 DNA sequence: TGTGCCAGCAGCTCTCCGGGACAGGGGAAATCAGAGACCCAGTACTTC. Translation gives CASSSPGQGKSETQYF.

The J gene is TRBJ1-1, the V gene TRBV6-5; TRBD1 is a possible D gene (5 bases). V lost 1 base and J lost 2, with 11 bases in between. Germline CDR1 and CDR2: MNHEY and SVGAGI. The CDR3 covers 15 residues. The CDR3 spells CASSYWVGVNTEAFF. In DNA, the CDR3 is TGTGCCAGCAGTTACTGGGTAGGGGTTAACACTGAAGCTTTCTTT.

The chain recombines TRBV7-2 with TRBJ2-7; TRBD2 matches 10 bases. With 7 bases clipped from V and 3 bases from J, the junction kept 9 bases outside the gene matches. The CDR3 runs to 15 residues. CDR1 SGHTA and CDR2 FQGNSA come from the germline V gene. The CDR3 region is CASNPLAGEYYEQYF. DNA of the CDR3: TGTGCCAGCAACCCCCTAGCGGGGGAATACTACGAGCAGTACTTC.

As DNA, the CDR3 is TGTGCCAGCAGCTTATCGCAGGGGGTAGGTCAGCCCCAGCATTTT. Translation: CASSLSQGVGQPQHF. This chain links TRBV7-2 with TRBJ1-5; TRBD1 matches at 7 bases. The V and J ends lost 2 bases and 6 bases, in that order; junction bases with no gene match: 7. CDR1 is SGHTA and CDR2 is FQGNSA in the germline V gene. CDR3 size: 15 residues.

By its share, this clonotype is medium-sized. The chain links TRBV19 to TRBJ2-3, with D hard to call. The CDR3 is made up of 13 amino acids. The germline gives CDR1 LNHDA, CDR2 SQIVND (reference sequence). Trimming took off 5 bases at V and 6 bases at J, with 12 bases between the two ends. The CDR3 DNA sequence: TGTGCCAGTAGTTTGGTACAACGTGATACGCAGTATTTT. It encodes CASSLVQRDTQYF.

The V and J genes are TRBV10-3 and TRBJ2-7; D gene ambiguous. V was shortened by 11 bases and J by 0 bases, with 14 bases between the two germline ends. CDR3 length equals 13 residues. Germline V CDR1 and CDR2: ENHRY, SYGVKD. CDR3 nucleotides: TGTGCCTCCCGTCCGGGTAGCTCCTACGAGCAGTACGTC. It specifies CASRPGSSYEQYV.

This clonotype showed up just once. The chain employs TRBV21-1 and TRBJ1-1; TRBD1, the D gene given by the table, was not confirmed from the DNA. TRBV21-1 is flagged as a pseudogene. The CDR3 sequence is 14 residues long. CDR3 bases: TGTGCCAGCAGCATTGGGGGGGACAGAACTGAAGCTTTCTTT. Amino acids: CASSIGGDRTEAFF.

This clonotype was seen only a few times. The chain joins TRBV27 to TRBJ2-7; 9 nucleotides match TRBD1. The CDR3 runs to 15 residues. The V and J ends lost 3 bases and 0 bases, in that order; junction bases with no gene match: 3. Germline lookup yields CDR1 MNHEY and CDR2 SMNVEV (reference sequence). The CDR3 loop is CASSFTGGYSYEQYF. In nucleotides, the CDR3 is TGTGCCAGCAGTTTTACAGGGGGCTACTCCTACGAGCAGTACTTC.

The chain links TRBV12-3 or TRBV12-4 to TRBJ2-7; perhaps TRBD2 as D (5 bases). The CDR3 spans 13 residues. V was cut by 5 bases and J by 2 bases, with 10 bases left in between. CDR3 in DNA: TGTGCCAGCAGTGGCGGGCCTACCTACGAGCAGTACGTC. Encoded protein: CASSGGPTYEQYV.

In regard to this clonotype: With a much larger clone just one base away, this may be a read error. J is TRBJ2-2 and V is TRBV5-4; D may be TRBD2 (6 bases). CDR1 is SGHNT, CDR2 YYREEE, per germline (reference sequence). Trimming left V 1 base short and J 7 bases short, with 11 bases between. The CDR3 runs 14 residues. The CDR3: CASSLKRVGGELFF. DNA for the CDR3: TGTGCCAGCAGCTTGAAGCGGGTGGGCGGGGAGCTGTTTTTT.

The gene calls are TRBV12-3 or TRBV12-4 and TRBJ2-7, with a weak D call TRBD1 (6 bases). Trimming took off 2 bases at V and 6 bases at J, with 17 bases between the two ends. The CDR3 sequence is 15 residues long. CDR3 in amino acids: CASSLRGTLTSEQYF. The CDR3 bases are TGTGCCAGCAGTTTAAGGGGGACCCTAACTTCCGAGCAGTACTTC.

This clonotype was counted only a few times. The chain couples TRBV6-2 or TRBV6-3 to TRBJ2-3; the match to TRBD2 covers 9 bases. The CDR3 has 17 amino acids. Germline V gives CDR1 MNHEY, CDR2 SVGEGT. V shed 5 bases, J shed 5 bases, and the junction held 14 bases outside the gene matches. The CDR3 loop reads CASSAPRGAGGGDTQYF. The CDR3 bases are TGTGCCAGCAGTGCCCCACGTGGAGCGGGGGGAGGAGATACGCAGTATTTT.

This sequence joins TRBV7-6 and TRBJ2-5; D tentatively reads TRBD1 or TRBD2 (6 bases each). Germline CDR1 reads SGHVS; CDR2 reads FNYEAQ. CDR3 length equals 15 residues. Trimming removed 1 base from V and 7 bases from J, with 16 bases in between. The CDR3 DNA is TGTGCCAGCAGCTTAGGGCGGGACAAAGGGGCGACCCAGTACTTC. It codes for CASSLGRDKGATQYF.

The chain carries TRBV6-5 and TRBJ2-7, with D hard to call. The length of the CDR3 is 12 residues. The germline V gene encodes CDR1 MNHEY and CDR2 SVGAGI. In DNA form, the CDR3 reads TGTGCCGGCAGCCCCAGAGCCTACGAGCAGTACGTC. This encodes CAGSPRAYEQYV.

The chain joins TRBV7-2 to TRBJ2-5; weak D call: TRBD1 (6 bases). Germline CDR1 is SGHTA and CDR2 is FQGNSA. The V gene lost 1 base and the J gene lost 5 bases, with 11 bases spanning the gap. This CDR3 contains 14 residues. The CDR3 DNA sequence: TGTGCCAGCAGCTTAGACAGGGTTGTGGAGACCCAGTACTTC. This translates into CASSLDRVVETQYF.

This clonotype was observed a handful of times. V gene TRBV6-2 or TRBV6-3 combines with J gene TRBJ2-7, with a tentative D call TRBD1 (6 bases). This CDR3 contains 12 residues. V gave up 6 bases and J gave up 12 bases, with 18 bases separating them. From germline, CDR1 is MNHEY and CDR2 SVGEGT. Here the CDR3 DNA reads TGTGCCAGCAGGAATTTGGACAGACACCCGTACTTC. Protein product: CASRNLDRHPYF.

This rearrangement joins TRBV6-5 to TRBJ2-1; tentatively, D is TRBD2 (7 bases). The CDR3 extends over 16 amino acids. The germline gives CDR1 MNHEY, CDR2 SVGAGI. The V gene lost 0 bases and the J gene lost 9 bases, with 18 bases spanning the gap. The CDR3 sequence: CASSYSISGGRSEQFF. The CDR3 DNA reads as TGTGCCAGCAGTTACTCGATATCCGGGGGGCGGAGTGAGCAGTTCTTC.

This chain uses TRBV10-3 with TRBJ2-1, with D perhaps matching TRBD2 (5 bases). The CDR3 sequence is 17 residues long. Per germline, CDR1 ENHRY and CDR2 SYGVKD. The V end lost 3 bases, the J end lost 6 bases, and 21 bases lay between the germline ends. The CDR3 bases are TGTGCCATCAGTGAAGGTTTCGTTGGTATACTAGGCAATGAGCAGTTCTTC. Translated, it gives CAISEGFVGILGNEQFF.

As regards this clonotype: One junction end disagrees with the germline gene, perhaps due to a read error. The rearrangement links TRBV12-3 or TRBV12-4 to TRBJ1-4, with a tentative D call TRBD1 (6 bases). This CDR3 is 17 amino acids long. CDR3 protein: CASSLATAGAAGEKPFF. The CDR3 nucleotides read TGTGCCAGCAGTTTAGCTACCGCAGGGGCCGCCGGCGAAAAACCGTTTTTT.

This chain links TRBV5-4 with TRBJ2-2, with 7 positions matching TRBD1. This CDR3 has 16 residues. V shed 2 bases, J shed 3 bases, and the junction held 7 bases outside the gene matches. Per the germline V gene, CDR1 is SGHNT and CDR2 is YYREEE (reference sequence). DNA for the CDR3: TGTGCCAGCAGCTTTCCGACAGGGTCTGACACCGGGGAGCTGTTTTTT. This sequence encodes CASSFPTGSDTGELFF.

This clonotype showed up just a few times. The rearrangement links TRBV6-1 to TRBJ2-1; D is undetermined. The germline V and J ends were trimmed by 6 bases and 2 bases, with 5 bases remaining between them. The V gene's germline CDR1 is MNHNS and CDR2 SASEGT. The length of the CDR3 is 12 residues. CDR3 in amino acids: CASSTTYNEQFF. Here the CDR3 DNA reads TGTGCCAGCAGCACAACCTACAATGAGCAGTTCTTC.

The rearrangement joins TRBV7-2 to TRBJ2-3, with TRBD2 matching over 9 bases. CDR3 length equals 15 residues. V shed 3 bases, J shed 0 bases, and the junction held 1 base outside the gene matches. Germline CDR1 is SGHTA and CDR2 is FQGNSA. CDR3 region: CASSFSGGSTDTQYF. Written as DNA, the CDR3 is TGTGCCAGCAGCTTTAGCGGGGGTAGCACAGATACGCAGTATTTT.

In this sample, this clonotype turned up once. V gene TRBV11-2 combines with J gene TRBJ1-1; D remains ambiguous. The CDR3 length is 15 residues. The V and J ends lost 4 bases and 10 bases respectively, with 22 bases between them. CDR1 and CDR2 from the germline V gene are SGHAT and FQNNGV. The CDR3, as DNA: TGTGCCAGCAGCTCGCCGCGGGCAGCGAGGTGGGGAGCTTTCTTT. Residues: CASSSPRAARWGAFF.

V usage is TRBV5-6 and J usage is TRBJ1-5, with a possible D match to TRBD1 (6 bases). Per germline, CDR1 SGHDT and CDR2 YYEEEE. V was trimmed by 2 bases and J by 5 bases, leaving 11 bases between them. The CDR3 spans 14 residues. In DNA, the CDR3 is TGTGCCAGCAGCTTTCGGGGGGGGCATCAGCCCCAGCATTTT. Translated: CASSFRGGHQPQHF.

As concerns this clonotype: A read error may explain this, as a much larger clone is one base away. The CDR3 loop reads CASSPRTSGGTSYEQYV. The CDR3 nucleotides read TGTGCCAGCAGCCCTCGGACTAGCGGGGGGACCTCCTACGAGCAGTACGTC. V gene TRBV6-5 combines with J gene TRBJ2-7; 14 positions agree with TRBD2. Germline CDR1 MNHEY, CDR2 SVGAGI. There are 17 residues in the CDR3. Unmatched junction bases numbered 7, after V lost 6 bases and J lost 0 bases.

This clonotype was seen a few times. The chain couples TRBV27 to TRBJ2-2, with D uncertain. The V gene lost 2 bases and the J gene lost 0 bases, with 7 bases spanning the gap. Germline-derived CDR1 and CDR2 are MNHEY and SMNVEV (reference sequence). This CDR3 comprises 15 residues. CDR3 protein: CASSLEWPNTGELFF. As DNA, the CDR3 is TGTGCCAGCAGTTTAGAGTGGCCGAACACCGGGGAGCTGTTTTTT.